A selection of T cell receptor beta chains follows, all from one sample in a study of PD-L1 blockade in urothelial cancer. Measured with immunoSEQ multiplex PCR; TCRdb has only the in-frame clones, and not every one. The sample lists under 40,000 clones, over 70% occurring once. The input for sequencing was PBMCs, taken around atezolizumab (anti-PD-L1) treatment. These receptors all stem from a man between 65 and 85 years old with urothelial cancer. Each CDR3 is given without its conserved first and last residue. The listing skips clone size in some rows; elsewhere it reads once, few, many or a size class.

>TRBJ2-2|.|TRBV7-3
ASSLQSGGTGELF
>TRBJ2-5|few|TRBV15
ATSSDTGEEETQY
>TRBJ1-3|once|TRBV5-6
ASSLAAGVGNTIY
>TRBJ1-2|.|TRBV7-8
ASSQPEGAPPYGYT
>TRBJ1-5|.|TRBV2
ASSGGTRSNQPQH
>TRBJ2-7|.|TRBV7-9
ASSPSDRSYEQY
>TRBJ1-3|.|TRBV5-6
ASSLDRGRGNTIY
>TRBJ2-2|once|TRBV19
ASRDKPIGELF
>TRBJ2-5|.|TRBV30
AWTGRETQY
>TRBJ2-6|.|TRBV18
ASSPGQGAISGANVLT
>TRBJ2-2|.|TRBV7-8
ASNNDRGLGELF
>TRBJ2-7|few|TRBV7-2
ASSLVGRGFEQY
>TRBJ2-5|.|TRBV7-2
ASSLGGTGKVGKTQY
>TRBJ2-1|.|TRBV6-1
ASSERPGLGQF
>TRBJ1-5|once|TRBV27
ASRRSGSNQPQH
>TRBJ1-2|.|TRBV6-6
ASRGGNYGYT
>TRBJ2-2|.|TRBV2
ASSGDRLSGNGELF
>TRBJ2-1|.|TRBV19
ASSQQGIRDNEQF
>TRBJ1-2|.|TRBV27
ASSIRLGQGPYGYT
>TRBJ2-7|.|TRBV30
AWSPLGTDLYEQY
>TRBJ1-1|.|TRBV7-9
ASSLDRGITEAF
>TRBJ1-5|.|TRBV7-2
ASSPEVAGNQPQH
>TRBJ2-3|.|TRBV21-1
ASSKTLDSWSTDTQY
>TRBJ2-1|.|TRBV7-2
ASSLAGSSGFGEQF
>TRBJ2-2|once|TRBV29-1
SVEKATGGASGELF
>TRBJ1-5|.|TRBV21-1
ASGLSGTGGNFGSNQPQH
>TRBJ2-7|once|TRBV5-5
ASRQSAGGAAYEQY
>TRBJ2-1|.|TRBV7-9
ASKEGAPNEQF